The rows below give T cell receptor beta chains drawn from one sample of a study of memory CD4+ T cells and cytomegalovirus serostatus. Using immunoSEQ multiplex PCR, the repertoire was profiled, and TCRdb retains in-frame clones only, with some absent. The table records about 82,000 clones, around 80% of them present only once. The sequencing input was memory CD4+ T cells from blood. The receptor source for this set is an adult in good health and CMV-seronegative. The CDR3 runs from the conserved cysteine through the conserved F or W. D genes are given only for firm matches. Size is stated for part of the rows, as once, few or many counts, or as a class when the clone is expanded.

j_gene: TRBJ2-5; abundance: -; v_gene: TRBV5-1; d_gene: -; CDR3aa: CASSSGGQQETQYF; CDR3nt: TGCGCCAGCAGCTCCGGGGGACAGCAAGAGACCCAGTACTTC
j_gene: TRBJ1-1; abundance: -; v_gene: TRBV30; d_gene: -; CDR3aa: CAWSWTMNTEAFF; CDR3nt: TGTGCCTGGAGTTGGACAATGAACACTGAAGCTTTCTTT
j_gene: TRBJ1-2; abundance: once; v_gene: TRBV6-5; d_gene: -; CDR3aa: CASSLGQGVYGYTF; CDR3nt: TGTGCCAGCAGTCTCGGGCAGGGAGTATATGGCTACACCTTC
j_gene: TRBJ2-2; abundance: -; v_gene: TRBV7-8; d_gene: -; CDR3aa: CASSLRTLANTGELFF; CDR3nt: TGTGCCAGCAGCCTTAGGACTCTCGCTAACACCGGGGAGCTGTTTTTT
j_gene: TRBJ1-6; abundance: few; v_gene: TRBV2; d_gene: -; CDR3aa: CASSETGTRDSPLHF; CDR3nt: TGTGCCAGCAGCGAAACCGGGACCCGCGATTCACCCCTCCACTTT
j_gene: TRBJ1-2; abundance: -; v_gene: TRBV5-6; d_gene: -; CDR3aa: CASSSPGGYGYTF; CDR3nt: TGTGCCAGCAGCTCACCGGGAGGCTATGGCTACACCTTC
j_gene: TRBJ1-5; abundance: few; v_gene: TRBV5-1; d_gene: TRBD1; CDR3aa: CASSLQGEGNQPQHF; CDR3nt: TGCGCCAGCAGCTTGCAGGGGGAGGGCAATCAGCCCCAGCATTTT
j_gene: TRBJ2-6; abundance: -; v_gene: TRBV28; d_gene: TRBD1; CDR3aa: CASSLATGGSGANVLTF; CDR3nt: TGTGCCAGCAGTTTGGCCACAGGGGGCTCCGGGGCCAACGTCCTGACTTTC
j_gene: TRBJ2-3; abundance: -; v_gene: TRBV10-3; d_gene: -; CDR3aa: CAISEGGAADTQYF; CDR3nt: TGTGCCATCAGTGAGGGTGGGGCTGCGGATACGCAGTATTTT
j_gene: TRBJ1-1; abundance: -; v_gene: TRBV29-1; d_gene: -; CDR3aa: CSVGGPEATEAFF; CDR3nt: TGCAGCGTGGGGGGACCGGAGGCGACTGAAGCTTTCTTT
j_gene: TRBJ2-2; abundance: -; v_gene: TRBV10-2; d_gene: -; CDR3aa: CASIGSVANTGELFF; CDR3nt: TGCGCCAGCATTGGTTCGGTCGCGAACACCGGGGAGCTGTTTTTT
j_gene: TRBJ2-1; abundance: -; v_gene: TRBV7-3; d_gene: -; CDR3aa: CASSLTPGTPPYNEQFF; CDR3nt: TGTGCCAGCAGCTTGACCCCTGGGACACCTCCCTACAATGAGCAGTTCTTC
j_gene: TRBJ1-2; abundance: -; v_gene: TRBV7-9; d_gene: -; CDR3aa: CASSSTYGYTF; CDR3nt: TGTGCCAGCAGCTCCACCTATGGCTACACCTTC